The 15 T cell receptor beta chains in this list originate from one sample, sequenced in a study of shared clonotypes between healthy human individuals. Generated by immunoSEQ multiplex PCR, the TCRdb table keeps only in-frame clones and is missing some. The sample comprises about 1,500,000 clones, roughly 96% of which are singletons, and approximately 1.1% rests with the top ten. The specimen was naive CD4+ T cells sorted from blood. Subset noted: CD45RA+ positively selected. These receptors came from a young man in good health.

The chain couples TRBV5-1 to TRBJ1-3; TRBD1 might be the D (5 bases). V was pared by 0 bases and J by 4 bases, with 11 bases between. The CDR3 consists of 15 residues. Germline CDR1 and CDR2: SGHRS and YFSETQ. Written as DNA, the CDR3 is TGCGCCAGCAGCTTGGCTCGGGGCGACGGAAACACCATATATTTT. Protein sequence: CASSLARGDGNTIYF.

V gene TRBV30 combines with J gene TRBJ1-5; TRBD1 matches at 9 bases. Per the germline V gene, CDR1 is GTSNPN and CDR2 is SVGIG (reference sequence). Losses at the gene ends were 4 bases for V and 0 bases for J; bases not matched to a gene: 7. CDR3 size: 16 residues. The CDR3 is CAWMLQGAGSNQPQHF. CDR3 bases: TGTGCCTGGATGCTACAGGGGGCAGGTAGCAATCAGCCCCAGCATTTT.

The V call is TRBV18, the J call TRBJ2-7, with 8 bases lining up with TRBD2. The germline gives CDR1 KGHSH, CDR2 LQKENI. The V segment lost 3 bases and the J segment 7 bases; nucleotides outside the gene matches: 17. This CDR3 spans 17 amino acids. The CDR3, as DNA: TGTGCCAGCTCACCTCCGGGGTTAGCGGGACGAACGGGGGAGCAGTACTTC. Encoded protein: CASSPPGLAGRTGEQYF.

This chain links TRBV6-6 with TRBJ1-3; D not resolved. V lost 5 bases and J lost 0, with 11 bases in between. This CDR3 has 15 amino acids. Germline V gene sequence: CDR1 MNHNY, CDR2 SVGAGI (reference sequence). CDR3 residues: CASSQASLSGNTIYF. In DNA form, the CDR3 reads TGTGCCAGCAGTCAGGCCTCACTCTCTGGAAACACCATATATTTT.

The chain is built from TRBV18 and TRBJ2-7, with a tentative D call TRBD1 (6 bases). Germline V CDR1 and CDR2: KGHSH, LQKENI. V lost 3 bases to trimming and J lost 3 bases, with 15 bases between them. The CDR3 runs to 15 residues. CDR3 protein: CASSPKTGDRYEQYF. The CDR3 bases are TGTGCCAGCTCACCCAAGACAGGCGATCGCTACGAGCAGTACTTC.

The chain uses TRBV4-3 and TRBJ1-1; 9 bases are a match to TRBD1. The V and J ends lost 3 bases and 4 bases, in that order; junction bases with no gene match: 12. CDR3 length equals 17 residues. CDR1 and CDR2 (germline): LGHNA, YSLEER. The CDR3 here is CASSQRPTGGIGTEAFF. For the CDR3, the DNA is TGCGCCAGCAGCCAGCGGCCGACAGGGGGTATAGGCACTGAAGCTTTCTTT.

CDR3 loop: CASRKDPNTEAFF. In nucleotides, the CDR3 is TGTGCCAGCAGGAAGGATCCGAACACTGAAGCTTTCTTT. The chain is built from TRBV6-5 and TRBJ1-1; D gene unclear. V lost 6 bases and J 1 base, leaving 9 bases between the germline ends. The CDR3 length is 13 residues. Germline V CDR1 and CDR2: MNHEY, SVGAGI.

This clone was detected once. V gene TRBV18 combines with J gene TRBJ2-1, with 8 bases identical to TRBD1. V was pared by 6 bases and J by 4 bases, with 5 bases of the junction left unmatched. CDR3 length: 14 amino acids. Germline CDR1 and CDR2: KGHSH and LQKENI. This chain's CDR3 is CASSRDRIYNEQFF. DNA for the CDR3: TGTGCCAGCTCCCGGGACAGGATTTACAATGAGCAGTTCTTC.

This rearrangement joins TRBV18 to TRBJ2-1; TRBD2 agrees at 16 bases. Germline V CDR1 and CDR2: KGHSH, LQKENI. The CDR3 extends over 18 amino acids. Unmatched junction bases numbered 9, after V lost 3 bases and J lost 7 bases. The DNA of the CDR3 is TGTGCCAGCTCACCTACCCTGGGACTAGCGGGAGGGCCAAATGAGCAGTTCTTC. Protein product: CASSPTLGLAGGPNEQFF.

The rearrangement joins TRBV14 to TRBJ2-3; TRBD2 matches 13 bases. V lost 4 bases to trimming and J lost 5 bases; unmatched junction nucleotides: 6. The CDR3 length is 16 residues. Germline V CDR1 and CDR2: SGHDN, FVKESK. The CDR3 loop reads CASSPAGTSGIDTQYF. DNA for the CDR3: TGTGCCAGCAGCCCGGCGGGGACTAGCGGGATAGATACGCAGTATTTT.

This chain uses TRBV7-9 with TRBJ2-7; D not certain. V was shortened by 5 bases and J by 6 bases, with 23 bases between the two germline ends. The CDR3 covers 16 residues. Germline loops: CDR1 SEHNR, CDR2 FQNEAQ (reference sequence). The CDR3 spells CASSPGLGPGLVEQYF. CDR3 nucleotide sequence: TGTGCCAGCAGCCCTGGGTTGGGCCCGGGTCTGGTCGAGCAGTACTTC.

Worth noting for this clone: This sample also contains other DNA sequences that code for the same CDR3. CDR3 loop: CASSERGYEQYF. As DNA, the CDR3 is TGTGCCAGCAGTGAGAGGGGATACGAGCAGTACTTC. J is TRBJ2-7 and V is TRBV6-1; D tentatively reads TRBD1 or TRBD2 (5 bases each). CDR3 length: 12 amino acids. Trimming removed 3 bases at V and 4 bases at J, with 7 bases between. In germline, CDR1 is MNHNS, CDR2 SASEGT.

This chain connects TRBV2 to TRBJ2-7, with D possibly being TRBD2 (6 bases). Trimming stripped 9 bases from V and 2 bases from J, with 11 bases between. The CDR3 sequence is 12 residues long. Looked up from germline, CDR1 is SNHLY and CDR2 is FYNNEI. CDR3 amino acids: CARGAGTYEQYF. CDR3 sequence (DNA): TGTGCCAGGGGCGCGGGGACCTACGAGCAGTACTTC. Variable domain in full (rest from reference TRBV2 and TRBJ2-7): EPEVTQTPSHQVTQMGQEVILRCVPISNHLYFYWYRQILGQKVEFLVSFYNNEISEKSEIFDDQFSVERPDGSNFTLKIRSTKLEDSAMYFCARGAGTYEQYFGPGTRLTVT.

The chain links TRBV6-6 to TRBJ1-2, with 7 bases identical to TRBD1. The V segment lost 6 bases and the J segment 4 bases; nucleotides outside the gene matches: 5. This CDR3 region has 13 residues. Germline V CDR1 and CDR2: MNHNY, SVGAGI (reference sequence). CDR3 residues: CASRSRDSYGYTF. The CDR3 nucleotides are TGTGCCAGCAGGAGCCGGGACAGCTATGGCTACACCTTC.

This chain links TRBV2 with TRBJ2-5; D gene ambiguous. This CDR3 has 14 amino acids. From germline, CDR1 is SNHLY and CDR2 FYNNEI. V lost 3 bases to trimming and J lost 5 bases, with 13 bases between them. The CDR3 protein is CASSELRSSETQYF. The CDR3, as DNA: TGTGCCAGCAGTGAGTTAAGGAGTTCTGAGACCCAGTACTTC. Full variable domain (remainder filled in from reference TRBV2 and TRBJ2-5): EPEVTQTPSHQVTQMGQEVILRCVPISNHLYFYWYRQILGQKVEFLVSFYNNEISEKSEIFDDQFSVERPDGSNFTLKIRSTKLEDSAMYFCASSELRSSETQYFGPGTRLLVL.